This TCR beta chain was obtained from a study of T-cell reconstitution after alpha-beta-depleted transplantation in children. This clonotype has just a few counts. The target antigen is unknown. Unique molecular identifiers were built into the TCRbeta library. From the PCR reads, TCRdb called clonotypes with MiXCR, one entry per CDR3 protein. The table shows about 980,000 distinct CDR3 sequences, with about 26% occurring only once. The study's findings and limits: The main origin of T-cell counts and diversity one year after transplant was newly produced T cells. Several hundred rapidly expanded clones from non-depleted graft cells reportedly supplied alpha-beta T cells about two months post-transplant. Surviving thymic progenitors and recipient T cells were the source of high TCRbeta diversity at day 60 in some patients.

In germline, CDR1 is LGHNA, CDR2 YSLEER. The CDR3 consists of 15 residues. Trimming took off 0 bases at V and 4 bases at J, with 11 bases between the two ends. The material was PBMCs, mostly from graft donor cells, obtained 360 days after TCRalphabeta/CD19-depleted stem cell transplant. The J gene is TRBJ2-3, the V gene TRBV4-3; TRBD2 is a possible D gene (5 bases). This TCR was recovered from a boy under two years old who had a stem cell transplant for SCID, so the T cells may come from the graft donor. DNA for the CDR3: TGCGCCAGCAGCCAAGATCGGGGTCGGGCAGATACGCAGTATTTT. It encodes CASSQDRGRADTQYF.